Shown below are 26 T cell receptor beta chains from a single sample sequenced in a study of memory CD4+ T cells and cytomegalovirus serostatus. The table came from immunoSEQ multiplex PCR; TCRdb's copy has only in-frame clones and leaves some out. Of tens of thousands of clones listed, 75% to 80% were seen once; the top ten hold 0.78%. The sort gate was single viable CD3+CD4+CD8-CD45RO+ cells for memory CD4+ T cells. Source material: memory CD4+ T cells from blood. These receptor sequences come from an adult in good health and CMV-seronegative.

V gene TRBV5-8 combines with J gene TRBJ2-5; 7 nucleotides match TRBD2. Per germline, CDR1 SGHTS and CDR2 YDEGEE. This CDR3 has 14 amino acids. The J segment lost 11 bases and the V segment lost 3 bases, leaving 13 bases of the junction unmatched. CDR3: CASSSGGLLEVQYF. In nucleotides, the CDR3 is TGTGCCAGCAGCTCGGGGGGACTGCTGGAGGTTCAGTACTTC.

This chain links TRBV5-1 with TRBJ2-7, with D possibly matching TRBD1 (6 bases). V was cut by 0 bases and J by 1 base, with 11 bases left in between. Germline V gene data show CDR1 as SGHRS and CDR2 as YFSETQ. This CDR3 spans 15 amino acids. The CDR3 loop reads CASSLGGQTSYEQYF. DNA for the CDR3: TGCGCCAGCAGCTTGGGTGGACAGACTTCCTACGAGCAGTACTTC.

The CDR3 loop reads CASSLGSVFRTNYGYTF. As DNA, the CDR3 is TGTGCCAGCAGCTTAGGGTCCGTCTTTAGGACAAACTATGGCTACACCTTC. The chain is built from TRBV7-9 and TRBJ1-2; D might be TRBD1 (5 bases). V was clipped by 1 base and J by 2 bases, with 17 bases between them. This CDR3 spans 17 amino acids. In germline, CDR1 is SEHNR, CDR2 FQNEAQ (reference sequence).

This chain uses TRBV18 with TRBJ2-7, with 8 bases identical to TRBD2. The CDR3 consists of 14 residues. V lost 4 bases, J lost 5 bases, and 7 bases stayed unmatched. Germline V CDR1 and CDR2: KGHSH, LQKENI. The CDR3 spells CASSRGLAIDEQYF. For the CDR3, the DNA is TGTGCCAGCTCACGAGGACTAGCAATCGACGAGCAGTACTTC. Full variable domain (outside the CDR3, taken from reference TRBV18 and TRBJ2-7): NAGVMQNPRHLVRRRGQEARLRCSPMKGHSHVYWYRQLPEEGLKFMVYLQKENIIDESGMPKERFSAEFPKEGPSILRIQQVVRGDSAAYFCASSRGLAIDEQYFGPGTRLTVT.

For this clone: The same CDR3 also results from other DNA sequences found in this sample. The chain has TRBV11-2 and TRBJ2-5; 10 bases align to TRBD1. The CDR3 has 14 amino acids. V gave up 5 bases and J gave up 8 bases; unmatched junction bases: 8. Germline V gene lookup returns CDR1 SGHAT and CDR2 FQNNGV. This CDR3 is CASSRDRGWETQYF. The CDR3 region has the DNA TGTGCCAGCAGCCGGGACAGGGGCTGGGAAACCCAGTACTTC.

Note on this clone: Other DNA sequences within the sample encode an identical CDR3. The J gene is TRBJ2-5, the V gene TRBV5-1; no definite D call. Trimming stripped 4 bases from V and 4 bases from J, with 5 bases between. CDR1 and CDR2 from the germline V gene are SGHRS and YFSETQ. CDR3 length: 11 amino acids. The CDR3: CASSGGETQYF. The CDR3 DNA follows: TGCGCCAGCAGCGGTGGAGAGACCCAGTACTTC.

This clone turned up a few times. J is TRBJ1-1 and V is TRBV11-2; no definite D call. This CDR3 comprises 14 residues. V dropped 3 bases and J dropped 0 bases, with 8 bases sitting between them. The germline CDR1 and CDR2 sequences are SGHAT and FQNNGV. In DNA form, the CDR3 reads TGTGCCAGCAGCTTGTGGCAGTTGAACACTGAAGCTTTCTTT. Translation gives CASSLWQLNTEAFF.

The J gene is TRBJ1-2, the V gene TRBV11-2, with no clear D. V was shortened by 4 bases and J by 4 bases, with 10 bases between the two germline ends. Germline lookup yields CDR1 SGHAT and CDR2 FQNNGV. The CDR3 contains 13 residues. CDR3 amino acids: CASSSSGAYGYTF. The CDR3 DNA reads as TGTGCCAGCAGCTCCTCAGGAGCCTATGGCTACACCTTC.

The V and J genes are TRBV12-5 and TRBJ2-4, with TRBD1 matching 7 bases. CDR1 and CDR2 from the germline V gene are LGHNT and FRNRAP. V shed 2 bases and J 7 bases; nucleotides not matched to a gene: 2. The CDR3 sequence is 13 residues long. The CDR3 here is CASGLTGANIQYF. CDR3 sequence (DNA): TGTGCTAGTGGTTTGACAGGGGCTAACATTCAGTACTTC.

The rearrangement joins TRBV21-1 to TRBJ2-2; TRBD2 was called by the table and not checked on the DNA. TRBV21-1 is shown as a pseudogene. The CDR3 has 20 residues. The CDR3 protein is CASSKVRSAREGRNTGELFF. The CDR3 region has the DNA TGTGCCAGCAGCAAAGTTAGGTCGGCCAGGGAGGGACGGAACACCGGGGAGCTGTTTTTT.

The rearrangement uses TRBV7-8 and TRBJ2-5; the D gene could be TRBD1 or TRBD2 (5 bases each). The V end was cut by 5 bases, the J end by 6 bases, with 22 bases between. Germline CDR1 and CDR2: SGHVS and FQNEAQ. This CDR3 spans 16 amino acids. CDR3 region: CASSMLDEGLAQTQYF. DNA for the CDR3: TGTGCCAGCAGCATGCTCGATGAGGGGCTCGCCCAGACCCAGTACTTC.

The chain combines TRBV20-1 with TRBJ1-1; D uncertain. V was cut by 3 bases and J by 3 bases, with 5 bases left in between. The CDR3 runs 11 residues. Germline V gene data show CDR1 as DFQATT and CDR2 as SNEGSKA (reference sequence). The CDR3 loop is CSASRDTEAFF. For the CDR3, the DNA is TGCAGTGCTAGCCGGGACACTGAAGCTTTCTTT.

The gene calls are TRBV2 and TRBJ1-1, with D perhaps matching TRBD1 (6 bases). Germline lookup yields CDR1 SNHLY and CDR2 FYNNEI. CDR3 length: 13 residues. V was shortened by 9 bases and J by 4 bases, with 15 bases between the two germline ends. CDR3 sequence: CARGGTRGTEAFF. The CDR3 DNA reads as TGTGCCAGAGGGGGTACCAGGGGCACTGAAGCTTTCTTT.

The chain combines TRBV7-9 with TRBJ1-6, with TRBD1 identical over 9 bases. Germline-derived CDR1 and CDR2 are SEHNR and FQNEAQ (reference sequence). V shed 5 bases and J 8 bases; nucleotides not matched to a gene: 7. The CDR3 contains 15 residues. The CDR3 is CASSLGQGLDSPLHF. The CDR3 DNA reads as TGTGCCAGCAGCCTTGGACAGGGGCTAGATTCACCCCTCCACTTT.

The chain links TRBV4-1 to TRBJ2-5, with 7 bases fitting TRBD1. The length of the CDR3 is 15 residues. The V gene's germline CDR1 is MGHRA and CDR2 YSYEKL. V dropped 5 bases and J dropped 3; count of bases not matched to a gene: 9. The DNA for the CDR3 is TGCGCCAGCAGCTTGACAGGGAATGGGAAAGAGACCCAGTACTTC. This codes for CASSLTGNGKETQYF.

The chain is built from TRBV14 and TRBJ1-1, with TRBD1 matching 9 bases. CDR3 length equals 14 residues. The trim removed 6 bases at V and 4 bases at J, leaving 6 bases unmatched. Germline V gene data show CDR1 as SGHDN and CDR2 as FVKESK. CDR3 DNA: TGTGCCAGCAGTTACAGGGGGCGGACCACTGAAGCTTTCTTT. It translates to CASSYRGRTTEAFF.

This clone was detected only a few times. The chain links TRBV9 to TRBJ1-2; 7 bases line up with TRBD1. CDR3 length: 16 residues. V trimming: 3 bases; J trimming: 3 bases; junction bases outside the gene matches: 11. From germline, CDR1 is SGDLS and CDR2 YYNGEE. The CDR3 loop is CASSEGAGTSYYGYTF. Here the CDR3 DNA reads TGTGCCAGCAGCGAGGGGGCCGGGACTTCGTACTATGGCTACACCTTC.

This clone occurred once. This sequence joins TRBV9 and TRBJ2-2; D is possibly TRBD1 (6 bases). Trimming took 7 bases from V and 4 from J, leaving 17 bases between them. The CDR3 runs 15 residues. Per the germline V gene, CDR1 is SGDLS and CDR2 is YYNGEE. In nucleotides, the CDR3 is TGTGCCAGCGGAAAACCGACAGGAGGCACCGGGGAGCTGTTTTTT. Translated, it gives CASGKPTGGTGELFF.

V and J are TRBV7-8 and TRBJ1-6, with 7 bases aligning to TRBD1. Germline CDR1 is SGHVS and CDR2 is FQNEAQ. V shed 3 bases and J 0 bases; nucleotides not matched to a gene: 8. There are 18 residues in the CDR3. CDR3 sequence (DNA): TGTGCCAGCAGCTTGAATGGACAGGCTAGCTCCTATAATTCACCCCTCCACTTT. This sequence encodes CASSLNGQASSYNSPLHF.

This clone has just one count. The J gene is TRBJ2-2, the V gene TRBV29-1; possible D gene TRBD1, 6 bases. The CDR3 loop spans 17 amino acids. Germline CDR1 reads SQVTM; CDR2 reads ANQGSEA. The V end lost 2 bases, the J end lost 0 bases, and 16 bases lay between the germline ends. The CDR3 DNA is TGCAGCGTTGAACTCCCGACAGGATTATCGAACACCGGGGAGCTGTTTTTT. Translation: CSVELPTGLSNTGELFF.

The chain combines TRBV25-1 with TRBJ2-7, with 8 bases identical to TRBD1. The ends lost 9 bases at V and 3 bases at J; junction bases unmatched: 4. The CDR3 loop spans 12 amino acids. Germline V gene data show CDR1 as MGHDK and CDR2 as SYGVNS. The CDR3 protein is CASRQGLYEQYF. Written as DNA, the CDR3 is TGTGCCAGTCGACAGGGGCTCTACGAGCAGTACTTC.

V and J are TRBV4-2 and TRBJ2-1; 7 bases agree with TRBD1. The CDR3 covers 14 residues. From germline, CDR1 is LGHNA and CDR2 YNFKEQ. J gave up 10 bases and V 5 bases, and 11 bases lay outside the gene matches. CDR3 protein: CASSLWETGNEQFF. The CDR3 DNA reads as TGTGCCAGCAGCTTGTGGGAGACAGGGAACGAGCAGTTCTTC.

The chain is built from TRBV7-9 and TRBJ1-2; 7 nucleotides align to TRBD1. V lost 2 bases, J lost 10 bases, and 13 bases stayed unmatched. Germline V gene data show CDR1 as SEHNR and CDR2 as FQNEAQ (reference sequence). The CDR3 has 15 residues. The CDR3 reads CASSLMSPGQSDYTF. Here the CDR3 DNA reads TGTGCCAGCAGCTTAATGAGCCCGGGACAGAGCGACTACACCTTC.

This clone is medium-sized within its sample. V usage is TRBV19 and J usage is TRBJ2-5, with D tentatively TRBD1 (6 bases). Germline V CDR1 and CDR2: LNHDA, SQIVND (reference sequence). Trimming took 8 bases from V and 4 from J, leaving 20 bases between them. The CDR3 runs 15 residues. CDR3: CASQPTTGWGETQYF. Written as DNA, the CDR3 is TGTGCCAGTCAGCCTACCACAGGGTGGGGAGAGACCCAGTACTTC.

CDR3 protein: CASSRGSTTDTQYF. The CDR3 DNA sequence: TGTGCCAGCAGCCGGGGTTCCACCACAGATACGCAGTATTTT. This chain joins TRBV11-3 and TRBJ2-3; a weak D match, TRBD2 (5 bases). Germline CDR1 reads SGHNT; CDR2 reads YENEEA. Trimming stripped 5 bases from V and 2 bases from J, with 11 bases between. The CDR3 is 14 amino acids. The full variable domain, its missing parts supplied by reference TRBV11-3 and TRBJ2-3, is EAGVVQSPRYKIIEKKQPVAFWCNPISGHNTLYWYLQNLGQGPELLIRYENEEAVDDSQLPKDRFSAERLKGVDSTLKIQPAELGDSAVYLCASSRGSTTDTQYFGPGTRLTVL.

This clone has a single count. The J gene is TRBJ1-1, the V gene TRBV30, with D unclear. V gave up 3 bases and J gave up 5 bases, with 10 bases separating them. CDR1 and CDR2 (germline): GTSNPN, SVGIG (reference sequence). The CDR3 sequence is 12 residues long. The CDR3 is CAWSPHSTEAFF. CDR3 nucleotide sequence: TGTGCCTGGAGCCCCCACAGTACTGAAGCTTTCTTT.